Presented here are 2 T cell receptor beta chains from one specimen sequenced in a study of monozygotic twins with cystic fibrosis. The assay was immunoSEQ multiplex PCR, and TCRdb's table has in-frame clones only and misses some. The sample contains roughly 20,000 clones, approximately 97% of which appear only once. Sequencing input: blood. These receptors all come from a woman aged 30 to 39 with cystic fibrosis.

The chain links TRBV7-9 to TRBJ2-5; 8 positions match TRBD1. CDR1 is SEHNR and CDR2 is FQNEAQ in the germline V gene (reference sequence). CDR3 size: 14 residues. Unmatched junction bases numbered 4, after V lost 2 bases and J lost 5 bases. Written as DNA, the CDR3 is TGTGCCAGCAGCTTACAGGGGGCTTCGGAGACCCAGTACTTC. This encodes CASSLQGASETQYF.

For this clone: Germline and junction disagree at one end, which may indicate a read error. This chain joins TRBV7-7 and TRBJ2-5; TRBD1 or TRBD2 may be the D gene (5 bases each). CDR1 and CDR2 from the germline V gene are SSHAT and FNYEAQ (reference sequence). The CDR3 contains 16 residues. The chain's CDR3 is CASSFGGSFFEETQYF. The CDR3 nucleotides are TGTGCTAGCAGCTTTGGGGGTAGCTTCTTCGAAGAGACCCAGTACTTC.